This record concerns one TCR beta chain sequence. Its antigen remains unidentified. Primers: 60 Vbeta forward and 13 Jbeta reverse. Assay: immunoSEQ multiplex PCR; the TCRdb copy retains only in-frame clones and omits some. Of 200,000 or so clones listed, roughly three quarters were seen once; the top ten hold 0.39%. This entry is derived from a study of cytomegalovirus exposure and HLA in healthy donors. Study-wide results and caveats: In a later analysis, a missense DCLRE1C variant was linked to TCR beta V- and J-gene trimming. Exclusion applied to some V segments, including TRBV6-2 and TRBV6-3, as they were indistinguishable. Cytomegalovirus status was reportedly diagnosed by the classifier with high sensitivity and specificity. Highly shared sequence variants in one cluster were likely a sequencing artifact.

Per germline, CDR1 SGHNT and CDR2 YENEEA. The V gene lost 2 bases and the J gene lost 3 bases, with 8 bases spanning the gap. This CDR3 spans 14 amino acids. The chain couples TRBV11-3 to TRBJ2-1; TRBD1 is a possible D gene (5 bases). The source of this sequence is a male donor in good health and CMV-seropositive. The sample consisted of PBMCs. Written as DNA, the CDR3 is TGTGCCAGCAGCTTACCAGGGTACTACAATGAGCAGTTCTTC. It is translated as CASSLPGYYNEQFF.